Below are 26 T cell receptor beta chains sequenced from a single sample in a study of cytomegalovirus exposure and HLA in healthy donors. Primers for the PCR totalled 60 Vbeta and 13 Jbeta. Clones were read by immunoSEQ multiplex PCR, and TCRdb kept only the in-frame ones, dropping some. The sample shows 150,000 to 200,000 clones, about 85% of them seen only once. Sequencing was done on a sample of PBMCs. Source of these receptors: a woman in her forties or fifties in good health and CMV-seronegative.

The rearrangement links TRBV27 to TRBJ2-2, with 12 positions matching TRBD2. Germline CDR1 is MNHEY and CDR2 is SMNVEV (reference sequence). This CDR3 has 15 amino acids. V was pared by 5 bases and J by 8 bases, with 6 bases of the junction left unmatched. The CDR3 here is CASSARTSGKGELFF. In nucleotides, the CDR3 is TGTGCCAGCAGTGCCCGGACTAGCGGGAAGGGGGAGCTGTTTTTT.

This sequence joins TRBV27 and TRBJ2-1; the match to TRBD2 covers 8 bases. The V gene's germline CDR1 is MNHEY and CDR2 SMNVEV (reference sequence). With V trimmed by 4 bases and J by 7 bases, 24 bases remained unmatched. CDR3 length: 20 residues. CDR3 DNA: TGTGCCAGCAGTTCTCCGGGGCGGGCGGGAGCGTTCGGCGGGGGGAATGAGCAGTTCTTC. Amino acid sequence: CASSSPGRAGAFGGGNEQFF.

The chain recombines TRBV27 with TRBJ2-1; 14 nucleotides align to TRBD2. CDR3 length equals 15 residues. The J segment lost 9 bases and the V segment lost 5 bases, leaving 6 bases of the junction unmatched. The germline V gene has CDR1 MNHEY and CDR2 SMNVEV (reference sequence). The CDR3 nucleotides are TGTGCCAGCAGTACGACTAGCGGGGGGGGGAGTGAGCAGTTCTTC. Translating gives CASSTTSGGGSEQFF.

The V and J genes are TRBV5-1 and TRBJ2-1, with 13 bases aligning to TRBD2. The V and J ends lost 2 bases and 4 bases, in that order; junction bases with no gene match: 3. This CDR3 region has 16 residues. Per the germline V gene, CDR1 is SGHRS and CDR2 is YFSETQ. The CDR3 DNA follows: TGCGCCAGCAGCTTCGGACTAGCGGGGGTGTACAATGAGCAGTTCTTC. It codes for CASSFGLAGVYNEQFF.

The V and J genes are TRBV7-8 and TRBJ2-1; 8 bases line up with TRBD2. CDR3 size: 16 residues. J lost 4 bases, V lost 1 base, and 6 bases had no gene match. Germline assignment: CDR1 SGHVS and CDR2 FQNEAQ. CDR3 DNA sequence: TGTGCCAGCAGCTTAGTCGGGGGGGCCTCGTACAATGAGCAGTTCTTC. Translated: CASSLVGGASYNEQFF.

This sequence joins TRBV10-3 and TRBJ1-5; 7 bases align to TRBD1. The junction had 4 bases not matched to a gene; V was cut back by 0 bases and J by 2 bases. Germline lookup yields CDR1 ENHRY and CDR2 SYGVKD. The CDR3 has 16 residues. This chain's CDR3 is CAISESGQIGNQPQHF. In DNA form, the CDR3 reads TGTGCCATCAGTGAGTCGGGACAGATTGGCAATCAGCCCCAGCATTTT.

The rearrangement links TRBV7-2 to TRBJ1-2, with 12 bases lining up with TRBD1. Trimming cost V 5 bases and J 14 bases; bases outside gene matches: 12. The germline CDR1 and CDR2 sequences are SGHTA and FQGNSA. CDR3 length: 14 amino acids. CDR3 residues: CASSLNRDRGHRTF. CDR3 nucleotide sequence: TGTGCCAGCAGCCTCAACCGGGACAGGGGGCATAGGACCTTC.

The rearrangement joins TRBV2 to TRBJ1-3; a possible D gene is TRBD1 (5 bases). With 11 bases removed from V and 0 bases from J, the gap between germline ends came to 11 bases. CDR3 length equals 13 residues. The germline V gene has CDR1 SNHLY and CDR2 FYNNEI. CDR3 in DNA: TGTGCCCTTGACAGACTCTCTGGAAACACCATATATTTT. Amino acid sequence: CALDRLSGNTIYF.

A single count supports this clone. This sequence joins TRBV7-2 and TRBJ1-5, with TRBD1 matching 7 bases. V lost 5 bases and J lost 4; bases outside the gene matches: 5. The CDR3 consists of 14 residues. Germline V gene data show CDR1 as SGHTA and CDR2 as FQGNSA. The CDR3 region has the DNA TGTGCCAGCAGCCTAAAGACAGGGAATCAGCCCCAGCATTTT. Protein sequence: CASSLKTGNQPQHF.

This chain connects TRBV19 to TRBJ1-4; TRBD1 might be the D (6 bases). Germline CDR1 reads LNHDA; CDR2 reads SQIVND (reference sequence). The CDR3 spans 14 residues. V lost 5 bases, J lost 8 bases, and 15 bases lay in between. The CDR3 DNA sequence: TGTGCCAGTAGTTCAACAGGGTTACGGGAAAAACTGTTTTTT. This gives the protein CASSSTGLREKLFF.

This clone was detected a few times. The rearrangement links TRBV13 to TRBJ2-7; 11 positions match TRBD2. V lost 4 bases and J lost 2; bases outside the gene matches: 4. The CDR3 has 15 residues. Germline lookup yields CDR1 PRHDT and CDR2 FYEKMQ (reference sequence). The CDR3 loop reads CASSSGLAGPYEQYF. The CDR3, as DNA: TGTGCCAGCAGCTCCGGACTAGCGGGCCCCTACGAGCAGTACTTC. The entire variable domain, with the rest obtained from reference TRBV13 and TRBJ2-7, is as follows: AAGVIQSPRHLIKEKRETATLKCYPIPRHDTVYWYQQGPGQDPQFLISFYEKMQSDKGSIPDRFSAQQFSDYHSELNMSSLELGDSALYFCASSSGLAGPYEQYFGPGTRLTVT.

The chain couples TRBV27 to TRBJ2-7; D perhaps matches TRBD1 (5 bases). Germline CDR1 and CDR2: MNHEY and SMNVEV (reference sequence). V dropped 5 bases and J dropped 2 bases, with 19 bases sitting between them. The CDR3 sequence is 16 residues long. The CDR3 reads CASSQGPRVGTYEQYF. CDR3 coding DNA: TGTGCCAGCAGTCAGGGCCCGAGAGTGGGCACCTACGAGCAGTACTTC.

V is TRBV7-9 and J is TRBJ2-2, with a tentative D call TRBD1 (6 bases). Germline lookup yields CDR1 SEHNR and CDR2 FQNEAQ (reference sequence). The CDR3 runs to 19 residues. V was clipped by 5 bases and J by 0 bases, with 22 bases between them. Written as DNA, the CDR3 is TGTGCCAGCAGCGCGGTGACAGGACGGGGCGGCCCGAACACCGGGGAGCTGTTTTTT. It encodes CASSAVTGRGGPNTGELFF. Complete variable domain (other parts from reference TRBV7-9 and TRBJ2-2): DTGVSQNPRHKITKRGQNVTFRCDPISEHNRLYWYRQTLGQGPEFLTYFQNEAQLEKSRLLSDRFSAERPKGSFSTLEIQRTEQGDSAMYLCASSAVTGRGGPNTGELFFGEGSRLTVL.

This clone was detected a few times. The V and J genes are TRBV7-9 and TRBJ2-5, with D possibly matching TRBD2 (7 bases). V lost 2 bases and J 2 bases, leaving 12 bases between the germline ends. Germline CDR1 reads SEHNR; CDR2 reads FQNEAQ (reference sequence). The CDR3 is 15 amino acids. CDR3 nucleotide sequence: TGTGCCAGCAGCTTATTAGGGGGGGTTCAAGAGACCCAGTACTTC. Protein: CASSLLGGVQETQYF.

A few counts support this clone. This sequence joins TRBV7-2 and TRBJ1-4; TRBD1 might be the D (5 bases). The CDR3 has 12 amino acids. V was shortened by 4 bases and J by 8 bases, with 8 bases between the two germline ends. Germline V gives CDR1 SGHTA, CDR2 FQGNSA. CDR3 sequence: CASSSHREKLFF. For the CDR3, the DNA is TGTGCCAGCAGCTCCCACAGGGAAAAACTGTTTTTT. The full variable domain, its missing parts supplied by reference TRBV7-2 and TRBJ1-4, is GAGVSQSPSNKVTEKGKDVELRCDPISGHTALYWYRQSLGQGLEFLIYFQGNSAPDKSGLPSDRFSAERTGGSVSTLTIQRTQQEDSAVYLCASSSHREKLFFGSGTQLSVL.

This chain connects TRBV5-1 to TRBJ2-1; 10 nucleotides agree with TRBD2. The CDR3 sequence is 15 residues long. Trimming removed 0 bases from V and 4 bases from J; junction bases left unmatched: 1. Looked up from germline, CDR1 is SGHRS and CDR2 is YFSETQ. In DNA, the CDR3 is TGCGCCAGCAGCTTGGAGACTAGCGGGTACAATGAGCAGTTCTTC. As protein: CASSLETSGYNEQFF.

The sample holds many counts of this clone. The rearrangement links TRBV30 to TRBJ2-2; 10 bases fit TRBD1. The length of the CDR3 is 15 residues. V was clipped by 1 base and J by 3 bases; unmatched bases: 2. The germline V gene has CDR1 GTSNPN and CDR2 SVGIG (reference sequence). The CDR3 loop reads CAWSGQGADTGELFF. The CDR3 nucleotides read TGTGCCTGGAGTGGACAGGGGGCGGACACCGGGGAGCTGTTTTTT.

This chain uses TRBV6-5 with TRBJ1-2; D call uncertain. With 2 bases removed from V and 4 bases from J, the gap between germline ends came to 14 bases. Germline CDR1 reads MNHEY; CDR2 reads SVGAGI. The CDR3 is 15 amino acids. The CDR3 sequence is CASSYIPGKGYGYTF. In DNA, the CDR3 is TGTGCCAGCAGTTACATCCCGGGAAAGGGCTATGGCTACACCTTC.

The V gene is TRBV18, the J gene TRBJ2-5; D is possibly TRBD1 (5 bases). The germline CDR1 and CDR2 sequences are KGHSH and LQKENI. The CDR3 runs 13 residues. Deletions cut 8 bases from V and 1 base from J, with 11 bases between. CDR3 amino acids: CASTDSLQETQYF. The CDR3 nucleotides read TGTGCCAGCACAGACAGCCTCCAAGAGACCCAGTACTTC.

This clone was counted a single time. The chain joins TRBV7-2 to TRBJ1-6; TRBD1 matches 12 bases. CDR3 length: 17 residues. Germline V CDR1 and CDR2: SGHTA, FQGNSA. V trimming: 4 bases; J trimming: 8 bases; junction bases outside the gene matches: 9. This CDR3 reads CASSYRGTGGSDSPLHF. The CDR3 DNA follows: TGTGCCAGCAGCTACCGGGGGACAGGGGGCTCGGATTCACCCCTCCACTTT. The complete variable domain, with remaining parts taken from reference TRBV7-2 and TRBJ1-6, reads GAGVSQSPSNKVTEKGKDVELRCDPISGHTALYWYRQSLGQGLEFLIYFQGNSAPDKSGLPSDRFSAERTGGSVSTLTIQRTQQEDSAVYLCASSYRGTGGSDSPLHFGNGTRLTVT.

This chain links TRBV7-3 with TRBJ2-1, with 8 bases that match TRBD2. Germline CDR1 reads SGHTA; CDR2 reads FQGTGA. This CDR3 is built from 15 residues. V dropped 6 bases and J dropped 6; count of bases not matched to a gene: 10. The CDR3 here is CASSTGTSTINEQFF. The DNA for the CDR3 is TGTGCCAGCAGTACCGGGACTAGTACCATCAATGAGCAGTTCTTC.

The chain employs TRBV11-2 and TRBJ1-1; D ambiguous. Per the germline V gene, CDR1 is SGHAT and CDR2 is FQNNGV. The length of the CDR3 is 14 residues. The V end was cut by 7 bases, the J end by 1 base, with 13 bases between. The CDR3 region has the DNA TGTGCCAGCACCAGGATCCGATCGAACACTGAAGCTTTCTTT. Protein product: CASTRIRSNTEAFF.

V usage is TRBV5-1 and J usage is TRBJ1-2; possibly TRBD1 for D (6 bases). This CDR3 has 15 amino acids. Trimming pared 0 bases from V and 4 bases from J, leaving 13 bases between. The germline gives CDR1 SGHRS, CDR2 YFSETQ. CDR3 nucleotide sequence: TGCGCCAGCAGCTTGGACTCAAGGGGGACCTATGGCTACACCTTC. Protein: CASSLDSRGTYGYTF.

This clone was seen a few times. This rearrangement joins TRBV9 to TRBJ2-2; D might be TRBD1 (5 bases). CDR3 length: 18 amino acids. Germline assignment: CDR1 SGDLS and CDR2 YYNGEE. Trimming removed 0 bases from V and 3 bases from J, with 18 bases in between. CDR3 protein: CASSVARSGLLHTGELFF. Written as DNA, the CDR3 is TGTGCCAGCAGCGTAGCTCGGTCAGGGCTTCTCCACACCGGGGAGCTGTTTTTT.

This chain uses TRBV5-4 with TRBJ2-3; 9 bases map to TRBD2. The CDR3 consists of 16 residues. After removal of 4 bases from V and 2 bases from J, the junction contained 8 bases not matched to a gene. Germline assignment: CDR1 SGHNT and CDR2 YYREEE (reference sequence). CDR3 sequence reads: CASSIPAGGSTDTQYF. CDR3 DNA: TGTGCCAGCAGCATCCCAGCGGGGGGCTCCACAGATACGCAGTATTTT.

This CDR3 is CASSLAGRTDTQYF. CDR3 coding DNA: TGTGCCAGCAGCTTAGCGGGCCGCACAGATACGCAGTATTTT. The rearrangement links TRBV7-6 to TRBJ2-3; no firm D call. Trimming stripped 0 bases from V and 1 base from J, with 5 bases between. The CDR3 consists of 14 residues. CDR1 is SGHVS, CDR2 FNYEAQ, per germline.